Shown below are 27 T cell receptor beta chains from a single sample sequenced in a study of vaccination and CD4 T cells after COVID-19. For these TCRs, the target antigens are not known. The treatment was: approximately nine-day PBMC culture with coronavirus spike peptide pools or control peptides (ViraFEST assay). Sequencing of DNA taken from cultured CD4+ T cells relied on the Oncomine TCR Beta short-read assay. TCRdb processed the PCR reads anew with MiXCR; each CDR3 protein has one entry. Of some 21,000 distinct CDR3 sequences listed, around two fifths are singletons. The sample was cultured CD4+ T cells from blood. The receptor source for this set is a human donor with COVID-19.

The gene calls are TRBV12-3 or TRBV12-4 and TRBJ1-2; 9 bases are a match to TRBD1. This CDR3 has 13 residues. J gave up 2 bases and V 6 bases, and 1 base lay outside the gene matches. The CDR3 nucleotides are TGTGCCAGCAGGGGGACAGGGAACTATGGCTACACCTTC. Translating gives CASRGTGNYGYTF.

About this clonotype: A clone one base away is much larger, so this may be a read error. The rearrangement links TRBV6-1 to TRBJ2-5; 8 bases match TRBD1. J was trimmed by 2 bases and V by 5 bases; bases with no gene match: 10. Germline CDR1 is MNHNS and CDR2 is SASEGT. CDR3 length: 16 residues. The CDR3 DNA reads TGTGCCAGCAGTAGTGGACAGGGTGGAAAGCAAGAGACCCAGTACTTC. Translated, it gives CASSSGQGGKQETQYF.

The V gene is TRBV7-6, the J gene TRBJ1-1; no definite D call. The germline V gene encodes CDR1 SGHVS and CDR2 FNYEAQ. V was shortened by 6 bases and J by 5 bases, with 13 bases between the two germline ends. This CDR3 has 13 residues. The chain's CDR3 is CASRPFLETEAFF. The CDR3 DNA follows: TGTGCCAGCAGGCCTTTTTTGGAGACTGAAGCTTTCTTT.

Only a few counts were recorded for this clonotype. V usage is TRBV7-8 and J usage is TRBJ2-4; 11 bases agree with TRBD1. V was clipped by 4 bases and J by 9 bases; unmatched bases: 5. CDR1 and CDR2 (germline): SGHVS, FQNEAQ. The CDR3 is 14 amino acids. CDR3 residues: CASSSRTGGLIQYF. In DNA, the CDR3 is TGTGCCAGCAGCTCACGGACAGGGGGCCTCATTCAGTACTTC.

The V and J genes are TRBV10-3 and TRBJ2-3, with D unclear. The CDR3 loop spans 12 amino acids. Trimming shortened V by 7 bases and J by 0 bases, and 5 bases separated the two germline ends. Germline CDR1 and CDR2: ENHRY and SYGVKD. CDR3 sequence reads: CAIKDSTDTQYF. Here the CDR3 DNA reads TGTGCCATCAAGGACAGCACAGATACGCAGTATTTT.

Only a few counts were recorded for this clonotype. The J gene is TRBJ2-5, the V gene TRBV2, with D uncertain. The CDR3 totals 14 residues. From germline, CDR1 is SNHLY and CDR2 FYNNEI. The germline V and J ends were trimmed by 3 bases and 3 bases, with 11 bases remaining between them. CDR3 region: CASSDPPGKETQYF. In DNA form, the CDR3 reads TGTGCCAGCAGTGATCCCCCAGGAAAAGAGACCCAGTACTTC.

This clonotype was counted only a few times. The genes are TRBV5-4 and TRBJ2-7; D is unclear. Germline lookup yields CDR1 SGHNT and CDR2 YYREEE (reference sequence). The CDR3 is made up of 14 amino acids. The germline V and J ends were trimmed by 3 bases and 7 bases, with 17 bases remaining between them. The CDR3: CASSSTGPKREQYF. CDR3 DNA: TGTGCCAGCAGCTCCACCGGGCCTAAACGGGAGCAGTACTTC. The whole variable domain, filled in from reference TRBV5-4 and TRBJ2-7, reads ETGVTQSPTHLIKTRGQQVTLRCSSQSGHNTVSWYQQALGQGPQFIFQYYREEENGRGNFPPRFSGLQFPNYSSELNVNALELDDSALYLCASSSTGPKREQYFGPGTRLTVT.

This CDR3 is CAISLTGIRNQPQHF. Written as DNA, the CDR3 is TGTGCCATCAGTCTCACAGGGATTCGCAATCAGCCCCAGCATTTT. The chain uses TRBV10-3 and TRBJ1-5; D is perhaps TRBD1 (6 bases). This CDR3 is 15 amino acids long. Trimming took off 5 bases at V and 2 bases at J, with 13 bases between the two ends. Germline values: CDR1 ENHRY, CDR2 SYGVKD.

The DNA of the CDR3 is TGTGCCAGCAGTTACGGACAGAACACTGAAGCTTTCTTT. It codes for CASSYGQNTEAFF. V is TRBV6-5 and J is TRBJ1-1, with D tentatively TRBD1 (5 bases). CDR3 length: 13 residues. Between the trimmed V and J ends, which lost 2 bases and 1 base, there was a span of 5 bases. Germline assignment: CDR1 MNHEY and CDR2 SVGAGI.

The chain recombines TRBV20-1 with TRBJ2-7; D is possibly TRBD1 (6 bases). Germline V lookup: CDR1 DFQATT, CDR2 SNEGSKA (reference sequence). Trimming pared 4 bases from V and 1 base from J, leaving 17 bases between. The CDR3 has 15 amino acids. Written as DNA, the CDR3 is TGCAGTGCTAACCCGGGACAAGGGGGATCCTACGAGCAGTACTTC. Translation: CSANPGQGGSYEQYF.

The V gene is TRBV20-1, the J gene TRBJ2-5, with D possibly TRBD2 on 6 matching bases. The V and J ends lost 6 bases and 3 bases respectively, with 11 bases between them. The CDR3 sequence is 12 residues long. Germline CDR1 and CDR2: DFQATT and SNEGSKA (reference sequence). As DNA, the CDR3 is TGCAGTGCGTCGAGGAGGGAAGAGACCCAGTACTTC. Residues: CSASRREETQYF.

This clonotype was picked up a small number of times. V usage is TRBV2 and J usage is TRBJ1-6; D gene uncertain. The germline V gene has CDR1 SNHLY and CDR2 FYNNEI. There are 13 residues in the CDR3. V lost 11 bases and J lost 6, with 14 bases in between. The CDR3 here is CAGTGIPNSPLHF. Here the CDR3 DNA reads TGTGCCGGCACCGGGATCCCTAATTCACCCCTCCACTTT.

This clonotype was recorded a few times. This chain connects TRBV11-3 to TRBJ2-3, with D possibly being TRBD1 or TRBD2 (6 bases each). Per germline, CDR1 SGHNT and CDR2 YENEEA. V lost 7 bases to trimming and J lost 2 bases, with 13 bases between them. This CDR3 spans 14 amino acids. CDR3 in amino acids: CASKVGGLTDTQYF. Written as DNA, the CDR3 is TGTGCCAGCAAGGTGGGGGGCCTCACAGATACGCAGTATTTT.

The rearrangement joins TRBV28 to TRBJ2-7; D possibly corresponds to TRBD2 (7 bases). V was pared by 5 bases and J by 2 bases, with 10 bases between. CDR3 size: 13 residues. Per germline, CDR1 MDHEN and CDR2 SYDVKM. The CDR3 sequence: CASSRGGTYEQYF. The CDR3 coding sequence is TGTGCCAGCAGTAGGGGGGGCACCTACGAGCAGTACTTC.

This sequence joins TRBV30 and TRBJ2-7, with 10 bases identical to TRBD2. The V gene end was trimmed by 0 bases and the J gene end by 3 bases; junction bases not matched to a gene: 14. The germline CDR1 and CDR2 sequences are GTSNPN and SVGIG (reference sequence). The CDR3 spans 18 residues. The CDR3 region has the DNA TGTGCCTGGAGTGTACGGTCTAGCGGGGGCCCTACCAACTACGAGCAGTACTTC. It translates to CAWSVRSSGGPTNYEQYF. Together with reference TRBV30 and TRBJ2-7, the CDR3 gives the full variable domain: SQTIHQWPATLVQPVGSPLSLECTVEGTSNPNLYWYRQAAGRGLQLLFYSVGIGQISSEVPQNLSASRPQDRQFILSSKKLLLSDSGFYLCAWSVRSSGGPTNYEQYFGPGTRLTVT.

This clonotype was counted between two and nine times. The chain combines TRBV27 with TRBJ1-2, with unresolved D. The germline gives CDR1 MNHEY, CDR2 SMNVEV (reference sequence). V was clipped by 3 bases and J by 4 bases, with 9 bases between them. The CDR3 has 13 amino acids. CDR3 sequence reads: CASSFGVSYGYTF. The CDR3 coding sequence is TGTGCCAGCAGTTTTGGGGTGTCCTATGGCTACACCTTC.

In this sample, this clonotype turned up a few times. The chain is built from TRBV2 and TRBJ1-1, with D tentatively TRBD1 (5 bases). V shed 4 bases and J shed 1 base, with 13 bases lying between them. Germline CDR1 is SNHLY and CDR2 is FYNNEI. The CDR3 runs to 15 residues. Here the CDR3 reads CASSGGAGRNTEAFF. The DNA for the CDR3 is TGTGCCAGCAGTGGGGGCGCCGGACGGAACACTGAAGCTTTCTTT.

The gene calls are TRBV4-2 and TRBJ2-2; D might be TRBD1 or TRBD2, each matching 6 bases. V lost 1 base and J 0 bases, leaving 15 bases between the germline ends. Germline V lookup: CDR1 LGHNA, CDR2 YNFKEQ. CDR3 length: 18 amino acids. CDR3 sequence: CASSQVGGARTNTGELFF. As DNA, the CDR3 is TGTGCCAGCAGCCAAGTGGGGGGCGCCAGAACGAACACCGGGGAGCTGTTTTTT.

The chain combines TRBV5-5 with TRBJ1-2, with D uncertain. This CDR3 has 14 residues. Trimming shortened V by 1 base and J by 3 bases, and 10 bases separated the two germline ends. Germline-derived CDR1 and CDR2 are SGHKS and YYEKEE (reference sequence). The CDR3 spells CASSLKPMDYGYTF. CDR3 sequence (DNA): TGTGCCAGCAGCTTGAAACCGATGGACTATGGCTACACCTTC. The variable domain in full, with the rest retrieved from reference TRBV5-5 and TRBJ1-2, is DAGVTQSPTHLIKTRGQQVTLRCSPISGHKSVSWYQQVLGQGPQFIFQYYEKEERGRGNFPDRFSARQFPNYSSELNVNALLLGDSALYLCASSLKPMDYGYTFGSGTRLTVV.

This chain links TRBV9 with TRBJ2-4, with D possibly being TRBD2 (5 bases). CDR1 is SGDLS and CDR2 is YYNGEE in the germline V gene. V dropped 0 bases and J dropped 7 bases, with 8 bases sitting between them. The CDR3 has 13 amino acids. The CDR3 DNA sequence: TGTGCCAGCAGCGTAGTAGGGAGCAACATTCAGTACTTC. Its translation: CASSVVGSNIQYF.

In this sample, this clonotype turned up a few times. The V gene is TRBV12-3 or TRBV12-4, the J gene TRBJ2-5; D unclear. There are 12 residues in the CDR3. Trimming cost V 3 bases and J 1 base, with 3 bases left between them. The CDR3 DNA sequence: TGTGCCAGCAGTTTGTTCCAAGAGACCCAGTACTTC. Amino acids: CASSLFQETQYF.

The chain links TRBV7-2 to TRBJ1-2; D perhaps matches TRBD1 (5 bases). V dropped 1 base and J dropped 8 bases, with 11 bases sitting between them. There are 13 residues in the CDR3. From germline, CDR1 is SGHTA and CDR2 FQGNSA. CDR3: CASSLEHRGGYTF. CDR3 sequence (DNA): TGTGCCAGCAGCTTAGAGCACCGGGGCGGCTACACCTTC.

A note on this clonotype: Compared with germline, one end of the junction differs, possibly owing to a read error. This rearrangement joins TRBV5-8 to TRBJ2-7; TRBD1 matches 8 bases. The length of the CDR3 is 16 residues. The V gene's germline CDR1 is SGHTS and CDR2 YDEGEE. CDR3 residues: CASSFIPGQGSYEQCF. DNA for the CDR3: TGTGCCAGCAGCTTCATCCCCGGACAGGGATCCTACGAGCAGTGCTTC.

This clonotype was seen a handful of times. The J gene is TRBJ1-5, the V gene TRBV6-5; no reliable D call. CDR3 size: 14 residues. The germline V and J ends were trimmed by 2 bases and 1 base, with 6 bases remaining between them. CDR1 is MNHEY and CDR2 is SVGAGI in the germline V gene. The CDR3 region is CASSYRESNQPQHF. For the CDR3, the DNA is TGTGCCAGCAGTTACCGGGAGAGCAATCAGCCCCAGCATTTT.

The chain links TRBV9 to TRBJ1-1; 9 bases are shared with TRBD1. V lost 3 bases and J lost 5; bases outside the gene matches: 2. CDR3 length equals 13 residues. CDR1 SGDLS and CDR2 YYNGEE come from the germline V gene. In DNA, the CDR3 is TGTGCCAGCAGCGCGGGACAGGGTACTGAAGCTTTCTTT. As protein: CASSAGQGTEAFF.

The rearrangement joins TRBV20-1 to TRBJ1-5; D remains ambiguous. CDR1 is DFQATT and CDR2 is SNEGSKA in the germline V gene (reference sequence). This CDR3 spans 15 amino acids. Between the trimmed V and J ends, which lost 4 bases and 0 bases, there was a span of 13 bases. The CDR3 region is CSATGPRSSNQPQHF. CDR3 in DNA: TGCAGTGCTACCGGGCCACGGAGTAGCAATCAGCCCCAGCATTTT.

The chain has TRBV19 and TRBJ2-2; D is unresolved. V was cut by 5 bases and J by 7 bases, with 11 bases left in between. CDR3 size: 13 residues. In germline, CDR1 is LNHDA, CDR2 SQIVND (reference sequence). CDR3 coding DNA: TGTGCCAGTAGTCTGTGGGGTGGCGGGGAGCTGTTTTTT. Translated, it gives CASSLWGGGELFF.